This T cell receptor beta chain appears in the sequencing data of a study of T cells in Graves' hyperthyroidism and ophthalmopathy. Using RNA transcripts as the source, TCR beta CDR3 regions were amplified. In the first-round RT-PCR of the TCR CDR3, the HTBI primer set was used. TCRdb reanalysed the multiplex PCR reads using MiXCR and keeps one entry per CDR3 protein. The sample shows about 500,000 distinct CDR3 sequences, approximately 16% of them seen only once. Sequenced sample: blood. The sequence was collected from a woman aged 25 to 39 with Graves' ophthalmopathy.

In DNA form, the CDR3 reads TGCAGCGTTCAACTACAGGTCAATGAGCAGTTCTTC. It codes for CSVQLQVNEQFF. The rearrangement uses TRBV29-1 and TRBJ2-1; tentatively, D is TRBD1 (5 bases). The V end lost 5 bases, the J end lost 6 bases, and 11 bases lay between the germline ends. Germline V gene data show CDR1 as SQVTM and CDR2 as ANQGSEA. There are 12 residues in the CDR3.